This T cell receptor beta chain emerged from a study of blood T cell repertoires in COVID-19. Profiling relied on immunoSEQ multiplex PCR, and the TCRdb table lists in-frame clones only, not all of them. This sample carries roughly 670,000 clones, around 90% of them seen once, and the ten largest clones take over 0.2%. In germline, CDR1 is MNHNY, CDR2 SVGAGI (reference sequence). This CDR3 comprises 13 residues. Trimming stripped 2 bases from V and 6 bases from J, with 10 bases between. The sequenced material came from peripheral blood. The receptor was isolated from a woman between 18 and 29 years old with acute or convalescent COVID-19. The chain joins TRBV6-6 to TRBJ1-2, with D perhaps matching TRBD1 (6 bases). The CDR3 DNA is TGTGCCAGCAGTTACGGGCCAGGGGATGGCTACACCTTC. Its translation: CASSYGPGDGYTF.